Presented here are 14 T cell receptor beta chains from one specimen sequenced in a study of early T cells in non-severe SARS-CoV-2 infection (dated by TCRdb to about 2021). Library prep was done by 5' RACE. Instrument on record: NextSeq 500. The public reads were quality trimmed at Q25 with fastp and then assembled into clones with MiXCR by TCRdb, keeping productive beta chains. Rows are unified per CDR3 protein, each entry keeping the most common DNA and genes. The sample data list 54,000 or so distinct CDR3 sequences, and about 12% of these were observed just once. The top ten constitute around 5% of the sample. What was sequenced was whole blood. The receptor source for this set is an adult who was a healthcare worker with PCR-confirmed SARS-CoV-2 infection or an uninfected control (not recorded which).

This clonotype was counted a single time. J is TRBJ2-7 and V is TRBV12-3 or TRBV12-4; 9 bases are a match to TRBD2. Trimming cost V 3 bases and J 6 bases; bases outside gene matches: 3. The CDR3 totals 13 residues. The CDR3 DNA is TGTGCCAGCAGTTTTGCGGGGGGGCGCGAGCAGTACTTC. As protein: CASSFAGGREQYF.

V and J are TRBV4-3 and TRBJ1-4; TRBD1 matches 9 bases. CDR1 is LGHNA and CDR2 is YSLEER in the germline V gene. The CDR3 consists of 17 residues. Trimming took 0 bases from V and 6 from J; bases not matched to a gene: 8. The CDR3 DNA sequence: TGCGCCAGCAGCCAAGATGGGTCGGGACAGGGCTATGAAAAACTGTTTTTT. Residues: CASSQDGSGQGYEKLFF.

This clonotype was detected a few times. J is TRBJ1-6 and V is TRBV7-6; D gene unclear. Trimming removed 3 bases from V and 9 bases from J, with 21 bases in between. Germline loops: CDR1 SGHVS, CDR2 FNYEAQ. CDR3 size: 17 residues. Here the CDR3 DNA reads TGTGCCAGCAGCTTTAAATTGGGCACCAACAGTGGTTCACCCCTCCACTTT. The encoded protein is CASSFKLGTNSGSPLHF.

This clonotype was observed at least ten times. The rearrangement joins TRBV9 to TRBJ1-2; D remains unclear. From germline, CDR1 is SGDLS and CDR2 YYNGEE. The CDR3 extends over 13 amino acids. The ends were cut back, 4 bases at V and 2 bases at J, with 9 bases in the middle. The CDR3 sequence: CASSQQRNYGYTF. CDR3 DNA sequence: TGTGCCAGCAGCCAGCAACGGAACTATGGCTACACCTTC.

The J gene is TRBJ1-1, the V gene TRBV20-1; D remains unclear. V lost 5 bases and J lost 5, with 15 bases in between. Germline CDR1 DFQATT, CDR2 SNEGSKA (reference sequence). This CDR3 is built from 13 residues. DNA of the CDR3: TGCAGTGCTCAAGGGATGAGAGAGACTGAAGCTTTCTTT. Protein sequence: CSAQGMRETEAFF.

Note on this clonotype: This may come from a read error, since a much larger clone is one base off. The gene calls are TRBV11-2 and TRBJ2-7, with a tentative D call TRBD1 (5 bases). CDR3 size: 14 residues. Germline CDR1 reads SGHAT; CDR2 reads FQNNGV. The CDR3 is CASSIRQTTYKQYF. In DNA, the CDR3 is TGTGCCAGCAGTATAAGACAGACGACCTACAAGCAGTACTTC.

This clonotype has a handful of counts. V and J are TRBV6-2 or TRBV6-3 and TRBJ2-4; D assignment may be TRBD1 or TRBD2 (5 bases each). The V gene's germline CDR1 is MNHEY and CDR2 SVGEGT. V was trimmed by 6 bases and J by 4 bases, leaving 16 bases between them. The CDR3 length is 15 residues. The CDR3 is CASRLQDSKKNIQYF. The CDR3 DNA follows: TGTGCCAGCAGACTACAGGACTCAAAAAAAAACATTCAGTACTTC.

The chain carries TRBV6-1 and TRBJ2-3; 9 bases line up with TRBD2. This CDR3 is 16 amino acids long. CDR1 MNHNS and CDR2 SASEGT come from the germline V gene. The V segment lost 1 base and the J segment 4 bases; nucleotides outside the gene matches: 6. The CDR3 loop is CASSEGGGGAPDTQYF. The CDR3 bases are TGTGCCAGCAGTGAAGGTGGCGGGGGGGCCCCAGATACGCAGTATTTT.

This chain joins TRBV10-3 and TRBJ2-2, with 7 bases lining up with TRBD1. The ends lost 8 bases at V and 3 bases at J; junction bases unmatched: 6. This CDR3 is built from 14 residues. Germline V CDR1 and CDR2: ENHRY, SYGVKD. The CDR3 protein is CAIAGTADTGELFF. In nucleotides, the CDR3 is TGTGCCATCGCCGGGACAGCCGACACCGGGGAGCTGTTTTTT.

In this sample, this clonotype turned up many times. This rearrangement joins TRBV7-6 to TRBJ1-6, with D uncertain. V dropped 9 bases and J dropped 8 bases, with 14 bases sitting between them. CDR1 SGHVS and CDR2 FNYEAQ come from the germline V gene. The CDR3 sequence is 13 residues long. As DNA, the CDR3 is TGTGCCAGTAGGAACTTGTGGGATTCACCCCTCCACTTT. Its protein product is CASRNLWDSPLHF.

This clonotype was seen repeatedly, ten times or more. V is TRBV7-2 and J is TRBJ1-6; 7 bases fit TRBD1. Germline assignment: CDR1 SGHTA and CDR2 FQGNSA. V lost 5 bases and J lost 0; bases outside the gene matches: 4. The CDR3 totals 16 residues. For the CDR3, the DNA is TGTGCCAGCAGCCCGGGACAGTTCTCCTATAATTCACCCCTCCACTTT. As protein: CASSPGQFSYNSPLHF. The full variable domain, completed using reference TRBV7-2 and TRBJ1-6, is GAGVSQSPSNKVTEKGKDVELRCDPISGHTALYWYRQSLGQGLEFLIYFQGNSAPDKSGLPSDRFSAERTGGSVSTLTIQRTQQEDSAVYLCASSPGQFSYNSPLHFGNGTRLTVT.

This clonotype occurred a few times. The chain is built from TRBV7-2 and TRBJ2-2; TRBD2 aligns across 11 bases. CDR3 size: 19 residues. Germline CDR1 reads SGHTA; CDR2 reads FQGNSA. The junction had 15 bases not matched to a gene; V was cut back by 5 bases and J by 4 bases. This CDR3 is CASSPLPLAGGLGTGELFF. The CDR3 nucleotides read TGTGCCAGCAGCCCCCTACCCCTAGCGGGGGGTTTGGGCACCGGGGAGCTGTTTTTT.

This clonotype was detected a few times. The chain carries TRBV10-1 and TRBJ1-4; TRBD1 aligns across 8 bases. The germline CDR1 and CDR2 sequences are WNHNN and SYGVQD (reference sequence). The ends lost 5 bases at V and 7 bases at J; junction bases unmatched: 6. This CDR3 has 14 amino acids. The CDR3 region is CASSRTGNVEKLFF. Written as DNA, the CDR3 is TGCGCCAGCAGTAGGACAGGGAATGTTGAAAAACTGTTTTTT.

About this clonotype itself: A single base separates this from a much larger clone, so it may be a read error. This chain connects TRBV3-1 to TRBJ1-5; D gene unclear. V lost 0 bases to trimming and J lost 6 bases, with 12 bases between them. The CDR3 extends over 15 amino acids. Looked up from germline, CDR1 is LGHDT and CDR2 is YNNKEL (reference sequence). The CDR3 spells CASSQDRRWLQPQHF. CDR3 nucleotide sequence: TGTGCCAGCAGCCAAGATCGCAGGTGGCTTCAGCCCCAGCATTTT.